Listed below are T cell receptor beta chains from one sample, sequenced in a study of cytomegalovirus exposure and HLA in healthy donors. Profiled with immunoSEQ multiplex PCR; TCRdb holds only in-frame clones, not every one. Among about 83,000 clones listed, roughly 95% were seen once. The sample consisted of PBMCs. These receptor sequences come from a woman aged 18-30 years in good health and CMV-seronegative. The CDR3 runs from the conserved cysteine through the conserved F or W. A D gene is named only where the DNA matches it firmly. Not every row has a clone size; where given, it reads once, few, many or a size class.

V: TRBV7-9
size: -
D: -
J: TRBJ2-7
CDR3: CASSLPQQGTLEQYF
DNA: TGTGCCAGCAGCCTTCCACAACAGGGAACTCTCGAGCAGTACTTC

V: TRBV7-9
size: -
D: -
J: TRBJ1-3
CDR3: CASSHPQGSSGNTIYF
DNA: TGTGCCAGCAGCCACCCACAGGGCAGCTCTGGAAACACCATATATTTT

V: TRBV6-5
size: -
D: -
J: TRBJ2-1
CDR3: CASSYNADEQFF
DNA: TGTGCCAGCAGTTACAACGCGGATGAGCAGTTCTTC

V: TRBV10-2
size: once
D: -
J: TRBJ2-1
CDR3: CASSAYADWAGSHNEQFF
DNA: TGCGCCAGCAGTGCCTACGCCGACTGGGCAGGGTCCCACAATGAGCAGTTCTTC

V: TRBV6-5
size: -
D: -
J: TRBJ2-3
CDR3: CASSYSQDTDTQYF
DNA: TGTGCCAGCAGTTACTCCCAGGACACAGATACGCAGTATTTT

V: TRBV6-5
size: -
D: TRBD2
J: TRBJ2-1
CDR3: CASRLAWSNEQFF
DNA: TGTGCCAGTCGACTAGCTTGGTCCAATGAGCAGTTCTTC

V: TRBV13
size: -
D: TRBD2
J: TRBJ2-7
CDR3: CASTPGGGSPTYEQYF
DNA: TGTGCCAGCACCCCGGGAGGCGGGTCCCCCACCTACGAGCAGTACTTC

V: TRBV6-1
size: -
D: -
J: TRBJ1-1
CDR3: CASAFVEVDAFF
DNA: TGTGCCAGCGCGTTTGTGGAGGTCGACGCTTTCTTT

V: TRBV9
size: -
D: -
J: TRBJ1-5
CDR3: CASSPSGLYQPQHF
DNA: TGTGCCAGCAGCCCTAGTGGCCTCTATCAGCCCCAGCATTTT

V: TRBV6-1
size: -
D: -
J: TRBJ2-2
CDR3: CASRRILNTGELFF
DNA: TGTGCCAGCAGGAGGATACTGAACACCGGGGAGCTGTTTTTT

V: TRBV11-3
size: -
D: -
J: TRBJ2-3
CDR3: CASSPGGSGSNTQYF
DNA: TGTGCCAGCAGCCCAGGGGGGAGCGGGAGTAATACGCAGTATTTT

V: TRBV19
size: -
D: TRBD1
J: TRBJ2-5
CDR3: CARTGTQETQYF
DNA: TGTGCTAGGACAGGGACCCAAGAGACCCAGTACTTC

V: TRBV18
size: -
D: TRBD1
J: TRBJ2-1
CDR3: CASSPDRYVYNEQFF
DNA: TGTGCCAGCTCACCGGACAGGTATGTCTACAATGAGCAGTTCTTC

V: TRBV19
size: -
D: TRBD2
J: TRBJ2-7
CDR3: CASSIVAGRSSYEQYF
DNA: TGTGCCAGTAGTATAGTAGCGGGCAGGAGCTCCTACGAGCAGTACTTC

V: TRBV30
size: -
D: -
J: TRBJ2-2
CDR3: CAWSRGGTGELFF
DNA: TGTGCCTGGAGTAGGGGGGGCACCGGGGAGCTGTTTTTT

V: TRBV19
size: -
D: TRBD2
J: TRBJ2-3
CDR3: CASSIGLAGADTQYF
DNA: TGTGCCAGTAGTATTGGACTAGCGGGAGCAGATACGCAGTATTTT

V: TRBV7-9
size: -
D: -
J: TRBJ2-7
CDR3: CASSLRGGGSSYEQYF
DNA: TGTGCCAGCAGCTTACGAGGTGGAGGGAGCTCCTACGAGCAGTACTTC

V: TRBV9
size: -
D: TRBD2
J: TRBJ2-3
CDR3: CASSVTAGGPGTQYF
DNA: TGTGCCAGCAGCGTAACAGCGGGAGGGCCGGGTACGCAGTATTTT

V: TRBV9
size: -
D: -
J: TRBJ2-1
CDR3: CASSVAGTTYNEQFF
DNA: TGTGCCAGCAGCGTAGCCGGGACAACCTACAATGAGCAGTTCTTC

V: TRBV10-3
size: -
D: -
J: TRBJ2-5
CDR3: CAISVGQETQYF
DNA: TGTGCCATCAGTGTCGGCCAAGAGACCCAGTACTTC

V: TRBV11-2
size: few
D: TRBD1
J: TRBJ1-2
CDR3: CASSRPGTGGAGNYGYTF
DNA: TGTGCCAGCAGCCGCCCCGGGACAGGGGGCGCGGGAAACTATGGCTACACCTTC

V: TRBV15
size: -
D: TRBD1
J: TRBJ1-2
CDR3: CATSSADRDYGYTF
DNA: TGTGCCACCAGCAGCGCCGACAGGGATTATGGCTACACCTTC

V: TRBV14
size: -
D: -
J: TRBJ2-5
CDR3: CASSQETTTAPQETQYF
DNA: TGTGCCAGCAGCCAAGAGACGACAACAGCACCTCAAGAGACCCAGTACTTC

V: TRBV10-1
size: -
D: TRBD2
J: TRBJ2-1
CDR3: CASSDSRSGSSYNEQFF
DNA: TGCGCCAGCAGTGACTCCCGCAGCGGGAGCTCCTACAATGAGCAGTTCTTC